This TCR beta chain was retrieved from a study of T-cell reconstitution after alpha-beta-depleted transplantation in children. Whole-study findings and limits: After one year, T-cell counts and TCRbeta diversity mostly came from new T cells.

There are many counts of this clonotype. Its antigen is currently unknown. Using unique molecular identifiers, the investigators prepared the TCRbeta library. TCRdb reprocessed the PCR reads via MiXCR and lists one record per CDR3 protein. The sample contains 450,000 to 600,000 distinct CDR3 sequences, more than 9% of which appear only once. With 1 base clipped from V and 5 bases from J, the junction kept 4 bases outside the gene matches. In germline, CDR1 is LGHDT, CDR2 YNNKEL (reference sequence). This CDR3 spans 15 amino acids. Sequences were derived from PBMCs, sampled before TCRalphabeta/CD19-depleted stem cell transplant. This chain uses TRBV3-1 with TRBJ2-7, with 11 bases fitting TRBD2. This receptor was obtained from a child aged 2 to 10 with inherited bone marrow failure, due to receive a stem cell transplant. The CDR3 coding sequence is TGTGCCAGCAGCCAAGGCCCTAGCGGGAGGAACGAGCAGTACTTC. The encoded protein is CASSQGPSGRNEQYF.